This T cell receptor beta chain was retrieved from a study of blood T cell repertoires in COVID-19. Study-wide context: Acute and convalescent COVID-19 samples came from the United States, Italy and Spain.

Produced via immunoSEQ multiplex PCR; TCRdb's table is partial and in-frame only. The sample includes roughly 400,000 clones, around 90% of them seen just once. Participants had their cohort set by participant-reported clinical history. Recovery among Cohort 3 donors was established by two negative PCRs, clearance, or symptom resolution. CDR3 size: 15 residues. Germline-derived CDR1 and CDR2 are KGHSH and LQKENI. Trimming removed 0 bases from V and 10 bases from J, with 13 bases in between. The sequenced sample consisted of PBMCs or T cells enriched from blood (not recorded which). The clonotype comes from a man between 18 and 35 years old who had recovered from COVID-19. V and J are TRBV18 and TRBJ1-6; D remains unclear. The CDR3 DNA is TGTGCCAGCTCACCACCGGTGGCAGGCTCCTCACCCCTCCACTTT. Its protein product is CASSPPVAGSSPLHF.